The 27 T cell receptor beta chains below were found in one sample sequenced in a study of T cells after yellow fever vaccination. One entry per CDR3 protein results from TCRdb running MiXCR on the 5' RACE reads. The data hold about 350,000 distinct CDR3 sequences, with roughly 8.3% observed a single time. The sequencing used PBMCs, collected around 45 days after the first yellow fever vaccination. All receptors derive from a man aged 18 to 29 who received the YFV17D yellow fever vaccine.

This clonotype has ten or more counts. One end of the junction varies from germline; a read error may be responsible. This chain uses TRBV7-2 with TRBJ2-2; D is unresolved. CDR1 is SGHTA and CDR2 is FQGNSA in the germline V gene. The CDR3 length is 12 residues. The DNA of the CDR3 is TGTGCCAGCAGCTTAGTCGGGTCCCCCTGGGTTTTT. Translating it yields CASSLVGSPWVF.

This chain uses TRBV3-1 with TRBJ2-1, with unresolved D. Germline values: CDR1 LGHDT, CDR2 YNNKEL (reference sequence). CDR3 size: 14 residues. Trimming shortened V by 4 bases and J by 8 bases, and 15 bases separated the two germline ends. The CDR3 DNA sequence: TGTGCCAGCAGCCCGTACGTTGGGCGCGATGAGCAGTTCTTC. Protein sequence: CASSPYVGRDEQFF.

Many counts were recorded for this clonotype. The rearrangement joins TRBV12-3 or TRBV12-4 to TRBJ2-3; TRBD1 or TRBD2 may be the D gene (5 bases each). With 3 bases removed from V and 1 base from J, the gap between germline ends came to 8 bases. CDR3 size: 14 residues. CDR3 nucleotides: TGTGCCAGCAGTTTTCGGGGACGCACAGATACGCAGTATTTT. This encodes CASSFRGRTDTQYF.

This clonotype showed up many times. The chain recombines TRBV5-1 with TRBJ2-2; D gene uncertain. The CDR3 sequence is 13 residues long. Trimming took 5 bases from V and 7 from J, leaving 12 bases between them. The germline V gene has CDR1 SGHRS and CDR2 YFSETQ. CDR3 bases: TGCGCCAGCAGGGGCCCCGAGGACGGGGAGCTGTTTTTT. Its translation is CASRGPEDGELFF.

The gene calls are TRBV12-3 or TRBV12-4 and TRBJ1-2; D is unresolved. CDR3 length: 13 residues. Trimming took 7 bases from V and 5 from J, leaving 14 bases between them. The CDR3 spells CASIPHEAYGYTF. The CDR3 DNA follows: TGTGCCAGCATCCCCCACGAGGCTTATGGCTACACCTTC.

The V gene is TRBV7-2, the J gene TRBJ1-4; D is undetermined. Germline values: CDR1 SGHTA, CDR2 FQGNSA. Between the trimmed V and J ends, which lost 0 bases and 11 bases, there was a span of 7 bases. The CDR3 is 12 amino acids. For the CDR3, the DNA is TGTGCCAGCAGCTTAGCCGTTGGCAAACTGTTTTTT. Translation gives CASSLAVGKLFF.

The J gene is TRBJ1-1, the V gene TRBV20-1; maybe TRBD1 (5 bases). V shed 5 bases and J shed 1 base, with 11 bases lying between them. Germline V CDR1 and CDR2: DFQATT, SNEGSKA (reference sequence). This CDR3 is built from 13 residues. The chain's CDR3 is CSAVWDGNTEAFF. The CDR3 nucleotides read TGCAGTGCTGTCTGGGACGGGAACACTGAAGCTTTCTTT.

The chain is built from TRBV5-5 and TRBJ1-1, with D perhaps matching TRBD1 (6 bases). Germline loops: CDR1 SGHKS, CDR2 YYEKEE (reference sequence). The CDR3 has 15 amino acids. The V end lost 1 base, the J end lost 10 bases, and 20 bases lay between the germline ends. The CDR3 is CASSLNRQALVGAFF. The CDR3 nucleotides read TGTGCCAGCAGCTTGAATCGACAGGCTCTGGTGGGAGCTTTCTTT.

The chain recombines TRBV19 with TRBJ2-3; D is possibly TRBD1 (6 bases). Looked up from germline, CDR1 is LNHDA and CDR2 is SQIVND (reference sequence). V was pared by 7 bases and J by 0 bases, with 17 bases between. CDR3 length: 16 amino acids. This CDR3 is CASKPAGALSTDTQYF. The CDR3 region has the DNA TGTGCCAGTAAACCAGCAGGGGCCCTAAGCACAGATACGCAGTATTTT.

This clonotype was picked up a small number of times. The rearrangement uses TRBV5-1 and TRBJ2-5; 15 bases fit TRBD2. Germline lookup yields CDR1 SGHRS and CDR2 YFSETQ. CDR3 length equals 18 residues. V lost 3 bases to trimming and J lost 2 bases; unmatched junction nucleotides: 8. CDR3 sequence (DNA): TGCGCCAGCAGCTCGGGACTAGCGGGGGGCAACCGACAAGAGACCCAGTACTTC. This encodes CASSSGLAGGNRQETQYF.

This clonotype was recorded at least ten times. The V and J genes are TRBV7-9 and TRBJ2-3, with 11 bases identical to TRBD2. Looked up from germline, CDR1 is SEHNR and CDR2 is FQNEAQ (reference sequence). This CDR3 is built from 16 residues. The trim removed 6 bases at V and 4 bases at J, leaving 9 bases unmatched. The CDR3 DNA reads TGTGCCAGCAGTTATAGCGGGGGGGCCGGGGCAGATACGCAGTATTTT. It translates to CASSYSGGAGADTQYF.

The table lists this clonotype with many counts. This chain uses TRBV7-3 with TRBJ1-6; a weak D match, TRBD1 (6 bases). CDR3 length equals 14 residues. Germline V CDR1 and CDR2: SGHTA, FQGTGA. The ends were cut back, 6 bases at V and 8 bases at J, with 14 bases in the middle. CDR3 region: CASRATGADSPLHF. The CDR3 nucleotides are TGTGCCAGCAGGGCAACGGGGGCCGATTCACCCCTCCACTTT.

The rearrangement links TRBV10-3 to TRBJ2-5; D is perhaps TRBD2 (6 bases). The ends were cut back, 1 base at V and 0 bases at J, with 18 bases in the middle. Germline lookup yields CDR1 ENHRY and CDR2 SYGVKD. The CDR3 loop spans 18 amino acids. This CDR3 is CAISEWSLGGTNQETQYF. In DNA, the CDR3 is TGTGCCATCAGTGAGTGGTCCCTAGGCGGGACCAACCAAGAGACCCAGTACTTC.

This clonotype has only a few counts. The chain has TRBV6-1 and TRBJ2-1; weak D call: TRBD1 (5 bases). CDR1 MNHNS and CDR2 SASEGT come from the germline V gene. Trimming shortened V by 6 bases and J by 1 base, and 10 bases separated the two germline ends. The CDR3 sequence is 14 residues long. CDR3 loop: CASSRRESYNEQFF. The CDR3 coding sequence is TGTGCCAGCAGCCGCAGGGAATCCTACAATGAGCAGTTCTTC.

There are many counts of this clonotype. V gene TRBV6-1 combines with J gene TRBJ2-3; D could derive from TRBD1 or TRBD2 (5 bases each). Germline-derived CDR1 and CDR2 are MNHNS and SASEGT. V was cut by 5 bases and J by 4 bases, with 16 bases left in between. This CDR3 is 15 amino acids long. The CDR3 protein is CASSPSGGFADTQYF. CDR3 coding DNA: TGTGCCAGCAGTCCCTCTGGGGGTTTCGCAGATACGCAGTATTTT.

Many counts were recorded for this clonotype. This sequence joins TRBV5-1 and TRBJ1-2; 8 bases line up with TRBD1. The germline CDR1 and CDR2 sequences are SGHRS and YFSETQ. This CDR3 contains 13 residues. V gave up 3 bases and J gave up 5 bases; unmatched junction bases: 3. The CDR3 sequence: CASSYGQGYGYTF. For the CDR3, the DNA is TGCGCCAGCAGCTATGGACAGGGTTATGGCTACACCTTC.

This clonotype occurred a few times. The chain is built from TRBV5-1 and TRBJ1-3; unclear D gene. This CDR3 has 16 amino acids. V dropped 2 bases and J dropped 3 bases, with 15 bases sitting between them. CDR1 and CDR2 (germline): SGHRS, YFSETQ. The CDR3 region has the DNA TGCGCCAGCAGCTTAGCCGGCCTTCGGTTTGGAAACACCATATATTTT. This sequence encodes CASSLAGLRFGNTIYF.

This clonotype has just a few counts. CDR3 amino acids: CSAASYATSTDTQYF. The DNA for the CDR3 is TGCAGCGCCGCTAGTTACGCCACTAGCACAGATACGCAGTATTTT. The chain employs TRBV29-1 and TRBJ2-3; D not certain. The CDR3 extends over 15 amino acids. CDR1 is SQVTM and CDR2 is ANQGSEA in the germline V gene. V lost 7 bases and J lost 0, with 17 bases in between.

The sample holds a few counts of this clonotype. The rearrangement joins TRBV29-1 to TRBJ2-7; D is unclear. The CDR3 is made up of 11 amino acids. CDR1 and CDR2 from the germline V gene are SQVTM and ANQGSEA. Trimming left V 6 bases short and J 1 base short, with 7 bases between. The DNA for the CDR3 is TGCAGCGTGGGTTGGTCCTACGAGCAGTACTTC. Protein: CSVGWSYEQYF.

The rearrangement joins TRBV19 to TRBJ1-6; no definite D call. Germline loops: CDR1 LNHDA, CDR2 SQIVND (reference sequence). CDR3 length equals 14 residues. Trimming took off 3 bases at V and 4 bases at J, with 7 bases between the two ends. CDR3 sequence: CASSMRPYNSPLHF. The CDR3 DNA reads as TGTGCCAGTAGTATGCGACCATATAATTCACCCCTCCACTTT.

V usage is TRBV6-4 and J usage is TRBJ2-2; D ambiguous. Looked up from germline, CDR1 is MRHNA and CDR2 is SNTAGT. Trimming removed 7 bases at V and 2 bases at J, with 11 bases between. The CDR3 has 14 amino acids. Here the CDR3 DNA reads TGTGCCAGCATGGGGTCTGCAAACACCGGGGAGCTGTTTTTT. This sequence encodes CASMGSANTGELFF.

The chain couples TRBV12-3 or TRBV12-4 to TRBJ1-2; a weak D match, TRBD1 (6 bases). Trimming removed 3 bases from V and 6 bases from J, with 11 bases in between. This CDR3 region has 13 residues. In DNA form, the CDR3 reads TGTGCCAGCAGTTTCGCAGGGGTGGATGGCTACACCTTC. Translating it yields CASSFAGVDGYTF.

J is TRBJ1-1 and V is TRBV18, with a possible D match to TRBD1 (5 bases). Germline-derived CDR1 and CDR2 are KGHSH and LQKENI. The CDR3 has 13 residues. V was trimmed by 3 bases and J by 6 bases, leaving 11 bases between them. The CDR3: CASSPYWGSEAFF. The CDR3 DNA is TGTGCCAGCTCACCTTATTGGGGGTCTGAAGCTTTCTTT.

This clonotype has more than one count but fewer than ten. The CDR3 DNA reads TGCAGTGCTAGAACCGGGTTGGGGTTTGAGACCCAGTACTTC. This codes for CSARTGLGFETQYF. The chain carries TRBV20-1 and TRBJ2-5, with unresolved D. There are 14 residues in the CDR3. The ends were cut back, 2 bases at V and 5 bases at J, with 15 bases in the middle. In germline, CDR1 is DFQATT, CDR2 SNEGSKA (reference sequence).

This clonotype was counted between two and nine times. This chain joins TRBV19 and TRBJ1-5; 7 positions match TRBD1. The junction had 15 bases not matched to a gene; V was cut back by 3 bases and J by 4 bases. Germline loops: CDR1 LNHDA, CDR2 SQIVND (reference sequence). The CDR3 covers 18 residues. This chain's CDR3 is CASSIRDLLTGWNQPQHF. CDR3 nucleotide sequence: TGTGCCAGTAGTATCCGGGATCTCCTGACAGGGTGGAATCAGCCCCAGCATTTT.

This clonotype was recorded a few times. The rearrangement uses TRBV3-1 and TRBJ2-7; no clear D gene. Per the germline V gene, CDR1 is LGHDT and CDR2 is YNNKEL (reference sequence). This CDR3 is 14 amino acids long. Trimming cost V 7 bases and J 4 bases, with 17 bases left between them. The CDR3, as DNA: TGTGCCAGCACCCACAAAGGACGCCGATACGAGCAGTACTTC. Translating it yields CASTHKGRRYEQYF.

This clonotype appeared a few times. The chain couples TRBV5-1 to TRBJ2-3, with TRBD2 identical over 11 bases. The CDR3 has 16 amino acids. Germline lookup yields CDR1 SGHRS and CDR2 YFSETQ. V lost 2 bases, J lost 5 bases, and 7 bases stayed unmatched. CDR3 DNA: TGCGCCAGCAGCTTTTCTAGCGGGGGGTTGGGAGATACGCAGTATTTT. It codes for CASSFSSGGLGDTQYF.